This T cell receptor beta chain was identified in a study of CD8+CD57+ T cells in acquired aplastic anemia. Study-wide background: Sorted CD4+ plus CD8+ cells gave DNA averaging around 3.2 ug. General study results and limits: The number of CD8+ CDR3 sequences shared by patients and controls was around 30.

Whoever was chosen for sequencing had shown CD8+CD57+ cell expansion by flow cytometry. Severe acquired aplastic anemia affected all patients. Of note for this clonotype: Its antigen is not known.

TCR beta VDJ and CDR3 were profiled, and genomic DNA was the template. TCRdb reprocessed the reads with MiXCR, giving one entry per CDR3 protein. This table has around 190,000 distinct CDR3 sequences, roughly 50% appearing once. Unmatched junction bases numbered 5, after V lost 5 bases and J lost 5 bases. Germline V lookup: CDR1 KGHDR, CDR2 SFDVKD. The CDR3 has 14 amino acids. The specimen was sorted CD4+, CD8+, or CD8+CD57+ T cells (not recorded which) from PBMCs. The clonotype was recovered from a human donor with aplastic anemia. This sequence joins TRBV24-1 and TRBJ1-3; 7 bases are shared with TRBD1. The CDR3 nucleotides read TGTGCCACCAGTGCCTTGGACAGGAGAAACACCATATATTTT. This codes for CATSALDRRNTIYF.